Listed here are 9 T cell receptor beta chains from one sample, sequenced in a study of blood T cell repertoires in COVID-19. Using immunoSEQ multiplex PCR, the repertoire was profiled, and TCRdb retains in-frame clones only, with some absent. The repertoire holds approximately 270,000 clones, roughly 91% seen once, with 0.7% to 0.9% in the top ten. The sequencing input was peripheral blood. The receptors shown here come from a man aged 25 to 45 with acute or convalescent COVID-19.

As DNA, the CDR3 is TGTGCCAGCAGCCCCAGGACAGGGGCCCATAATTCACCCCTCCACTTT. The encoded protein is CASSPRTGAHNSPLHF. The chain couples TRBV13 to TRBJ1-6; TRBD1 matches 9 bases. V dropped 5 bases and J dropped 5; count of bases not matched to a gene: 7. The CDR3 is 16 residues long. Germline CDR1 PRHDT, CDR2 FYEKMQ (reference sequence).

This clone showed up just once. The chain carries TRBV19 and TRBJ1-1; TRBD1 aligns across 7 bases. Germline V gene lookup returns CDR1 LNHDA and CDR2 SQIVND (reference sequence). The CDR3 totals 17 residues. J was trimmed by 1 base and V by 7 bases; bases with no gene match: 15. The CDR3 is CASITPRQGMENTEAFF. The CDR3 DNA sequence: TGTGCCAGTATAACTCCCCGACAGGGCATGGAGAACACTGAAGCTTTCTTT.

This chain links TRBV7-9 with TRBJ2-3, with D unclear. V lost 1 base and J 2 bases, leaving 13 bases between the germline ends. The CDR3 sequence is 16 residues long. Germline V lookup: CDR1 SEHNR, CDR2 FQNEAQ (reference sequence). CDR3 nucleotide sequence: TGTGCCAGCAGCTTAGTCCTGACTTCCTCCACAGATACGCAGTATTTT. It codes for CASSLVLTSSTDTQYF.

In this sample, this clone turned up once. Here the CDR3 DNA reads TGTGCCAGTAGTCAAGCCAATGTTCCTCGAGCTTTCTTT. This translates into CASSQANVPRAFF. The V gene is TRBV19, the J gene TRBJ1-1; no clear D gene. The germline V and J ends were trimmed by 5 bases and 10 bases, with 17 bases remaining between them. The germline gives CDR1 LNHDA, CDR2 SQIVND (reference sequence). The CDR3 covers 13 residues. Full variable domain (rest looked up from reference TRBV19 and TRBJ1-1): DGGITQSPKYLFRKEGQNVTLSCEQNLNHDAMYWYRQDPGQGLRLIYYSQIVNDFQKGDIAEGYSVSREKKESFPLTVTSAQKNPTAFYLCASSQANVPRAFFGQGTRLTVV.

The gene calls are TRBV18 and TRBJ2-7, with 10 bases aligning to TRBD1. Germline V lookup: CDR1 KGHSH, CDR2 LQKENI. The V and J ends lost 2 bases and 3 bases, in that order; junction bases with no gene match: 4. The CDR3 is 15 amino acids. The CDR3 protein is CASSPSRDRGYEQYF. CDR3 nucleotides: TGTGCCAGCTCACCAAGCCGGGACAGGGGCTACGAGCAGTACTTC.

This chain links TRBV5-1 with TRBJ2-3, with TRBD1 as a possible D gene (9 bases). The V gene's germline CDR1 is SGHRS and CDR2 YFSETQ. V lost 1 base, J lost 2 bases, and 20 bases lay in between. The length of the CDR3 is 18 residues. In nucleotides, the CDR3 is TGCGCCAGCAGCTTGATGGACAGGGGTAGCGGGAACACAGATACGCAGTATTTT. Protein: CASSLMDRGSGNTDTQYF. The whole variable domain, filled in from reference TRBV5-1 and TRBJ2-3, reads KAGVTQTPRYLIKTRGQQVTLSCSPISGHRSVSWYQQTPGQGLQFLFEYFSETQRNKGNFPGRFSGRQFSNSRSEMNVSTLELGDSALYLCASSLMDRGSGNTDTQYFGPGTRLTVL.

The chain combines TRBV5-1 with TRBJ2-2; TRBD2 might be the D (6 bases). The CDR3 contains 15 residues. Germline loops: CDR1 SGHRS, CDR2 YFSETQ. Trimming stripped 2 bases from V and 8 bases from J, with 16 bases between. The DNA of the CDR3 is TGCGCCAGCAGCTTATTACGGGACTCGCGTGGGGAGCTGTTTTTT. This sequence encodes CASSLLRDSRGELFF. The full variable domain, completed using reference TRBV5-1 and TRBJ2-2, is KAGVTQTPRYLIKTRGQQVTLSCSPISGHRSVSWYQQTPGQGLQFLFEYFSETQRNKGNFPGRFSGRQFSNSRSEMNVSTLELGDSALYLCASSLLRDSRGELFFGEGSRLTVL.

This sequence joins TRBV6-1 and TRBJ2-7; 9 nucleotides match TRBD1. Germline CDR1 and CDR2: MNHNS and SASEGT. The CDR3 is made up of 15 amino acids. V lost 3 bases and J lost 6; bases outside the gene matches: 9. CDR3 in DNA: TGTGCCAGCAGTGAGTTGGGACAGGGACTCTCCGAGCAGTACTTC. Translating it yields CASSELGQGLSEQYF.

The gene calls are TRBV28 and TRBJ2-1; unclear D gene. Trimming cost V 3 bases and J 5 bases, with 11 bases left between them. This CDR3 is 14 amino acids long. Germline values: CDR1 MDHEN, CDR2 SYDVKM. CDR3: CASSFIREDNEQFF. Written as DNA, the CDR3 is TGTGCCAGCAGTTTTATCCGTGAGGACAATGAGCAGTTCTTC.